This T cell receptor beta chain emerged from a study of blood T cells in healthy people across ages. Study results and caveats: In long-lived donors, naive CD4+ cell counts and diversity exceeded those of aged donors. The fall in TCR beta diversity per million T cells was roughly linear with age.

As regards this clonotype: Its antigen is unknown.

Together with a sample-barcoded 5' primer, a J-beta primer mix was included in a second PCR lasting about 6 to 11 cycles. Through a template-switch adaptor with 12 random nucleotides, each cDNA molecule received a tag. Via MiXCR, TCRdb re-called the 5' RACE reads, giving one row per CDR3 protein. Of some 750,000 distinct CDR3 sequences listed, 22% were seen once; the top ten hold about 22%. V was pared by 4 bases and J by 7 bases, with 8 bases of the junction left unmatched. The V gene's germline CDR1 is LGHDT and CDR2 YNNKEL (reference sequence). The CDR3 sequence is 15 residues long. This receptor was obtained from a man between 65 and 85 years old in good health. The genes are TRBV3-1 and TRBJ1-4, with 8 bases fitting TRBD1. Sequenced input: blood. CDR3 sequence (DNA): TGTGCCAGCAGCCCTGCAGGGGGCTTAGGTGAAAAACTGTTTTTT. It specifies CASSPAGGLGEKLFF.